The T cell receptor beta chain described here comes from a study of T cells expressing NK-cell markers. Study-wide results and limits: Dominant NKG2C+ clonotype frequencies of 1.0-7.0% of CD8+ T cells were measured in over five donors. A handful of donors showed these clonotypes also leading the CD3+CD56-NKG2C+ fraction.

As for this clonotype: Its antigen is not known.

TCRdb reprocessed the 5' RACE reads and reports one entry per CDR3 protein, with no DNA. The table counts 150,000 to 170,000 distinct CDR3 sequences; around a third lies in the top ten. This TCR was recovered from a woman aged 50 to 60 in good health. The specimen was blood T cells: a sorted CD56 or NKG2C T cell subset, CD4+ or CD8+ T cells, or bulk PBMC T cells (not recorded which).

The CDR3: CASSAAEVETQYF. The chain uses TRBV11-2 and TRBJ2-5; there is no DNA to check the TCRdb D call of TRBD2. CDR3 length: 13 residues. The germline V gene encodes CDR1 SGHAT and CDR2 FQNNGV.